This is a list of T cell receptor beta chains from one sample in a study of TIL therapy for anti-PD-1-resistant metastatic lung cancer. Sequencing was performed with immunoSEQ multiplex PCR; in TCRdb, only in-frame clones are kept and a portion is missing. This sample has about 52,000 clones, with 65% to 80% found just once. Sequencing was performed on blood, taken at baseline. The receptors come from a woman aged 25-80 years with non-small cell lung cancer. The CDR3 runs from the conserved cysteine through the conserved F or W. Fields, in order: clone size, V gene, J gene, D gene, CDR3 protein, CDR3 DNA. The D gene is left open where the match is weak. Not every row has a clone size; where given, it reads once, few, many or a size class.

abundance: NA
v_gene: TRBV5-4
j_gene: TRBJ2-7
d_gene: TRBD2
CDR3aa: CASSLGRGASYEQYF
CDR3nt: TGTGCCAGCAGCTTGGGGCGGGGGGCCTCCTACGAGCAGTACTTC

abundance: NA
v_gene: TRBV5-1
j_gene: TRBJ1-2
d_gene: TRBD1
CDR3aa: CASSSSTGGYGYTF
CDR3nt: TGCGCCAGCAGCTCCTCGACAGGGGGCTATGGCTACACCTTC

abundance: NA
v_gene: TRBV5-5
j_gene: TRBJ2-3
d_gene: NA
CDR3aa: CASSGDPTHTTDTQYF
CDR3nt: TGTGCCAGCAGCGGGGACCCTACCCACACCACAGATACGCAGTATTTT

abundance: NA
v_gene: TRBV7-2
j_gene: TRBJ2-7
d_gene: TRBD1
CDR3aa: CASSSRLSGTGGEQYF
CDR3nt: TGTGCCAGCAGCTCGCGCCTTTCCGGGACAGGGGGCGAGCAGTACTTC

abundance: NA
v_gene: TRBV28
j_gene: TRBJ1-2
d_gene: TRBD1
CDR3aa: CASKTGNYGYTF
CDR3nt: TGTGCCAGCAAGACAGGGAACTATGGCTACACCTTC

abundance: few
v_gene: TRBV2
j_gene: TRBJ1-5
d_gene: NA
CDR3aa: CASNRDNQPQHF
CDR3nt: TGTGCCAGCAACAGGGATAATCAGCCCCAGCATTTT

abundance: NA
v_gene: TRBV19
j_gene: TRBJ1-5
d_gene: TRBD1
CDR3aa: CASSIGDRYQPQHF
CDR3nt: TGTGCCAGTAGTATTGGGGACAGATATCAGCCCCAGCATTTT

abundance: NA
v_gene: TRBV5-5
j_gene: TRBJ1-2
d_gene: TRBD1
CDR3aa: CASSYGQGVSGYTF
CDR3nt: TGTGCCAGCAGCTACGGACAGGGGGTTAGTGGCTACACCTTC

abundance: once
v_gene: TRBV6-9
j_gene: TRBJ1-1
d_gene: NA
CDR3aa: CASSLALGGNTEAFF
CDR3nt: TGTGCCAGCAGTTTAGCCCTGGGAGGGAACACTGAAGCTTTCTTT

abundance: NA
v_gene: TRBV7-2
j_gene: TRBJ2-7
d_gene: TRBD2
CDR3aa: CASSLVGGGAGEQYF
CDR3nt: TGTGCCAGCAGCTTAGTGGGCGGGGGGGCTGGCGAGCAGTACTTC

abundance: NA
v_gene: TRBV5-8
j_gene: TRBJ2-7
d_gene: TRBD1
CDR3aa: CASTPGQGSYEQYF
CDR3nt: TGTGCCAGCACACCTGGACAGGGGAGCTACGAGCAGTACTTC

abundance: NA
v_gene: TRBV30
j_gene: TRBJ2-7
d_gene: TRBD2
CDR3aa: CAWSPGGYEQYF
CDR3nt: TGTGCCTGGAGCCCGGGGGGGTACGAGCAGTACTTC

abundance: NA
v_gene: TRBV4-3
j_gene: TRBJ2-3
d_gene: TRBD2
CDR3aa: CASSQDTAGGTDTQYF
CDR3nt: TGCGCCAGCAGCCAAGATACAGCGGGGGGCACAGATACGCAGTATTTT

abundance: NA
v_gene: TRBV11-3
j_gene: TRBJ2-7
d_gene: NA
CDR3aa: CASRVGEGASYEQYF
CDR3nt: TGTGCCAGCAGAGTCGGGGAGGGGGCATCCTACGAGCAGTACTTC

abundance: NA
v_gene: TRBV5-4
j_gene: TRBJ2-7
d_gene: TRBD1
CDR3aa: CASSSKTGTDYEQYF
CDR3nt: TGTGCCAGCAGCTCGAAGACAGGGACAGACTACGAGCAGTACTTC

abundance: NA
v_gene: TRBV7-9
j_gene: TRBJ2-3
d_gene: TRBD1
CDR3aa: CASGGTGGADTQYF
CDR3nt: TGTGCCAGCGGGGGGACAGGGGGCGCAGATACGCAGTATTTT

abundance: NA
v_gene: TRBV27
j_gene: TRBJ1-5
d_gene: NA
CDR3aa: CASSHNSDQPQHF
CDR3nt: TGTGCCAGCAGTCATAACAGCGATCAGCCCCAGCATTTT

abundance: NA
v_gene: TRBV30
j_gene: TRBJ2-4
d_gene: NA
CDR3aa: CAWSTRVNIQYF
CDR3nt: TGTGCCTGGAGTACCAGGGTGAACATTCAGTACTTC

abundance: few
v_gene: TRBV4-3
j_gene: TRBJ1-2
d_gene: TRBD1
CDR3aa: CASSQDPPEDRDSYGYTF
CDR3nt: TGCGCCAGCAGCCAAGATCCGCCCGAGGACAGGGATTCCTATGGCTACACCTTC

abundance: few
v_gene: TRBV5-1
j_gene: TRBJ1-2
d_gene: NA
CDR3aa: CASTLTGNYGYTF
CDR3nt: TGCGCCAGCACTCTAACAGGGAACTATGGCTACACCTTC

abundance: NA
v_gene: TRBV9
j_gene: TRBJ2-5
d_gene: TRBD2
CDR3aa: CASSVEASGQETQYF
CDR3nt: TGTGCCAGCAGCGTAGAGGCTAGCGGACAAGAGACCCAGTACTTC

abundance: NA
v_gene: TRBV18
j_gene: TRBJ2-7
d_gene: NA
CDR3aa: CASSPNTRTSGSYEQYF
CDR3nt: TGTGCCAGCTCACCTAACACCCGGACGTCAGGGTCCTACGAGCAGTACTTC

abundance: NA
v_gene: TRBV7-2
j_gene: TRBJ1-1
d_gene: NA
CDR3aa: CASSLMSRGQGTEAFF
CDR3nt: TGTGCCAGCAGCTTAATGTCGCGGGGGCAGGGCACTGAAGCTTTCTTT

abundance: NA
v_gene: TRBV4-3
j_gene: TRBJ2-3
d_gene: TRBD2
CDR3aa: CASSQDIAGSTDTQYF
CDR3nt: TGCGCCAGCAGCCAAGATATAGCGGGGAGCACAGATACGCAGTATTTT

abundance: NA
v_gene: TRBV7-9
j_gene: TRBJ1-2
d_gene: NA
CDR3aa: CASSFSGQVYGYTF
CDR3nt: TGTGCCAGCAGCTTCTCAGGTCAGGTTTATGGCTACACCTTC

abundance: NA
v_gene: TRBV2
j_gene: TRBJ2-2
d_gene: NA
CDR3aa: CASSELGGNTGELFF
CDR3nt: TGTGCCAGCAGTGAATTGGGTGGGAACACCGGGGAGCTGTTTTTT

abundance: NA
v_gene: TRBV5-1
j_gene: TRBJ2-5
d_gene: NA
CDR3aa: CASSFGQQETQYF
CDR3nt: TGCGCCAGCAGCTTCGGGCAACAAGAGACCCAGTACTTC

abundance: NA
v_gene: TRBV29-1
j_gene: TRBJ2-1
d_gene: TRBD2
CDR3aa: CSGEGSGHPSYNEQFF
CDR3nt: TGCAGCGGCGAGGGTAGCGGGCACCCCTCCTACAATGAGCAGTTCTTC

abundance: NA
v_gene: TRBV5-5
j_gene: TRBJ1-4
d_gene: NA
CDR3aa: CASSLGALPLNEKLFF
CDR3nt: TGTGCCAGCAGCTTGGGTGCCCTACCGCTAAATGAAAAACTGTTTTTT

abundance: NA
v_gene: TRBV28
j_gene: TRBJ1-1
d_gene: TRBD1
CDR3aa: CASSFRFGVGPAGQEKNTEAFF
CDR3nt: TGTGCCAGCAGTTTTCGTTTCGGGGTGGGCCCCGCCGGACAGGAAAAGAACACTGAAGCTTTCTTT

abundance: few
v_gene: TRBV14
j_gene: TRBJ2-2
d_gene: NA
CDR3aa: CASSSRSRSSSHTGELFF
CDR3nt: TGTGCCAGCAGCTCCCGGTCCCGATCTTCTTCGCACACCGGGGAGCTGTTTTTT

abundance: few
v_gene: TRBV7-9
j_gene: TRBJ2-2
d_gene: NA
CDR3aa: CASSQHTTDGELFF
CDR3nt: TGTGCCAGCAGCCAACACACGACGGACGGGGAGCTGTTTTTT

abundance: few
v_gene: TRBV5-1
j_gene: TRBJ2-3
d_gene: NA
CDR3aa: CASSLAVSLSTDTQYF
CDR3nt: TGCGCCAGCAGCTTGGCCGTCAGCTTAAGCACAGATACGCAGTATTTT

abundance: NA
v_gene: TRBV6-6
j_gene: TRBJ1-2
d_gene: TRBD1
CDR3aa: CASSYNRGPVYGYTF
CDR3nt: TGTGCCAGCAGTTACAATAGGGGGCCCGTCTATGGCTACACCTTC

abundance: once
v_gene: TRBV27
j_gene: TRBJ2-1
d_gene: TRBD2
CDR3aa: CASSLSPLAGGPIDHNEQFF
CDR3nt: TGTGCCAGCAGTTTATCGCCCCTAGCGGGAGGGCCCATCGACCACAATGAGCAGTTCTTC

abundance: NA
v_gene: TRBV19
j_gene: TRBJ2-7
d_gene: NA
CDR3aa: CASSIGQGSEQYF
CDR3nt: TGTGCCAGTAGTATAGGGCAGGGAAGCGAGCAGTACTTC

abundance: NA
v_gene: TRBV6-5
j_gene: TRBJ1-1
d_gene: NA
CDR3aa: CASRVTSGVAFF
CDR3nt: TGTGCCAGCAGAGTTACATCAGGGGTCGCTTTCTTT

abundance: NA
v_gene: TRBV27
j_gene: TRBJ1-6
d_gene: TRBD1
CDR3aa: CASSPTGYDSPLHF
CDR3nt: TGTGCCAGCAGTCCGACAGGGTACGATTCACCCCTCCACTTT

abundance: NA
v_gene: TRBV19
j_gene: TRBJ2-2
d_gene: TRBD1
CDR3aa: CASSTRQGASGELFF
CDR3nt: TGTGCCAGTAGTACCCGACAGGGGGCTTCCGGGGAGCTGTTTTTT

abundance: NA
v_gene: TRBV15
j_gene: TRBJ2-5
d_gene: TRBD1
CDR3aa: CATSRVGQGRETQYF
CDR3nt: TGTGCCACCAGCAGAGTAGGACAGGGGCGAGAGACCCAGTACTTC

abundance: NA
v_gene: TRBV18
j_gene: TRBJ1-3
d_gene: NA
CDR3aa: CATYDGRTSGNTIYF
CDR3nt: TGTGCCACCTACGATGGACGGACATCTGGAAACACCATATATTTT

abundance: NA
v_gene: TRBV19
j_gene: TRBJ2-1
d_gene: NA
CDR3aa: CASSVGTRYNEQFF
CDR3nt: TGTGCCAGTAGTGTCGGGACGAGATACAATGAGCAGTTCTTC

abundance: NA
v_gene: TRBV5-1
j_gene: TRBJ2-5
d_gene: TRBD2
CDR3aa: CASKTGGPETQYF
CDR3nt: TGCGCCAGCAAAACGGGGGGGCCGGAGACCCAGTACTTC

abundance: medium-sized
v_gene: TRBV19
j_gene: TRBJ1-5
d_gene: NA
CDR3aa: CASSIASGGGNQPQHF
CDR3nt: TGTGCCAGTAGTATTGCTTCGGGGGGCGGCAATCAGCCCCAGCATTTT

abundance: few
v_gene: TRBV5-6
j_gene: TRBJ1-6
d_gene: NA
CDR3aa: CASSLFLGSSYNSPLHF
CDR3nt: TGTGCCAGCAGCTTGTTTCTGGGGAGCTCCTATAATTCACCCCTCCACTTT

abundance: NA
v_gene: TRBV19
j_gene: TRBJ1-2
d_gene: TRBD1
CDR3aa: CASSIGGQGNYGYTF
CDR3nt: TGTGCCAGTAGTATAGGGGGACAGGGGAACTATGGCTACACCTTC

abundance: NA
v_gene: TRBV28
j_gene: TRBJ1-2
d_gene: NA
CDR3aa: CASTPFGARANYGYTF
CDR3nt: TGTGCCAGCACCCCCTTTGGCGCCCGAGCTAACTATGGCTACACCTTC

abundance: NA
v_gene: TRBV28
j_gene: TRBJ2-1
d_gene: TRBD1
CDR3aa: CASSGTTGGNWYNEQFF
CDR3nt: TGTGCCAGCAGTGGAACGACAGGGGGCAATTGGTACAATGAGCAGTTCTTC

abundance: NA
v_gene: TRBV10-1
j_gene: TRBJ2-1
d_gene: NA
CDR3aa: CASSGGALYNEQFF
CDR3nt: TGCGCCAGCAGTGGTGGGGCACTCTACAATGAGCAGTTCTTC

abundance: once
v_gene: TRBV6-1
j_gene: TRBJ1-2
d_gene: TRBD1
CDR3aa: CASEGATGYTF
CDR3nt: TGTGCCAGCGAGGGGGCAACCGGCTACACCTTC

abundance: NA
v_gene: TRBV28
j_gene: TRBJ1-2
d_gene: TRBD1
CDR3aa: CASSLGGQGALFGGYTF
CDR3nt: TGTGCCAGCAGTTTAGGAGGACAGGGTGCCCTATTTGGAGGCTACACCTTC

abundance: NA
v_gene: TRBV18
j_gene: TRBJ1-1
d_gene: TRBD1
CDR3aa: CASSPTGASTEAFF
CDR3nt: TGTGCCAGCTCGCCGACAGGGGCCAGCACTGAAGCTTTCTTT

abundance: NA
v_gene: TRBV5-6
j_gene: TRBJ1-2
d_gene: NA
CDR3aa: CASSLAQVLYGYTF
CDR3nt: TGTGCCAGCAGCTTGGCACAGGTCCTCTATGGCTACACCTTC

abundance: NA
v_gene: TRBV19
j_gene: TRBJ1-1
d_gene: TRBD1
CDR3aa: CASSRGQGVMNTEAFF
CDR3nt: TGTGCCAGTAGTAGGGGACAGGGCGTAATGAACACTGAAGCTTTCTTT

abundance: NA
v_gene: TRBV28
j_gene: TRBJ2-2
d_gene: NA
CDR3aa: CASVPDRLTGELFF
CDR3nt: TGTGCCAGCGTTCCCGACAGACTCACCGGGGAGCTGTTTTTT